These T cell receptor beta chains were read from a single sample in a study of beta chain features in type 1 diabetes. Produced via immunoSEQ multiplex PCR; TCRdb's table is partial and in-frame only. The sample has around 340,000 clones; about 19% are singletons. The sequenced sample consisted of naive CD4+ T cells from blood. The receptor source for this set is a woman between 18 and 29 years old in good health. Both conserved end residues are part of each CDR3. The order of the fields is V gene, D gene, J gene, CDR3 protein. The D gene is left open where the match is weak.

TRBV4-1	TRBD2	TRBJ2-1	CASSQAVGLAGTPYNEQFF
TRBV5-1	TRBD1	TRBJ2-7	CASRRDSPYEQYF
TRBV6-6	TRBD2	TRBJ2-5	CASRLGRVQQETQYF
TRBV11-2	-	TRBJ2-7	CASSSTGYEQYF
TRBV5-4	TRBD2	TRBJ2-7	CASSLGGTSGSYEQYF
TRBV30	-	TRBJ1-5	CAWGLQVDQPQHF
TRBV4-1	TRBD1	TRBJ2-2	CASSQDTGQPYITNTGELFF
TRBV4-1	TRBD1	TRBJ1-2	CASSQTGLNGYTF
TRBV5-1	-	TRBJ2-2	CASSRDRSGELFF
TRBV9	-	TRBJ2-5	CASSVSPRADQETQYF
TRBV2	TRBD1	TRBJ1-2	CANPDRGPGGYTF
TRBV28	TRBD1	TRBJ2-1	CASSPFGPRTGPRYEQFF
TRBV6-6	-	TRBJ2-5	CASSSGETQYF
TRBV9	-	TRBJ2-3	CASSVEGGRTDTQYF
TRBV7-2	-	TRBJ2-7	CASKSSSGYTYEQYF
TRBV7-2	-	TRBJ1-5	CASSGNNQPQHF
TRBV30	-	TRBJ2-5	CAWSGGGRSETQYF
TRBV7-6	TRBD2	TRBJ2-1	CASSLATVLAGVGEQFF
TRBV5-8	TRBD2	TRBJ2-2	CASSLISGGIGELFF
TRBV30	-	TRBJ2-3	CAWSYEDTQYF
TRBV14	-	TRBJ1-1	CASSQDFNTEAFF
TRBV7-2	-	TRBJ2-7	CASSLAGGAYEQYF
TRBV2	TRBD1	TRBJ2-5	CAGQGEETQYF
TRBV30	-	TRBJ1-3	CAWSKTLSGNTIYF
TRBV18	TRBD1	TRBJ2-7	CASSPPTGEDYEQYF
TRBV11-2	TRBD1	TRBJ1-4	CASSYYRGKDREKLFF
TRBV15	-	TRBJ2-5	CATSETMDKTQYF
TRBV18	-	TRBJ2-4	CASSPPGQGAKNIQYF
TRBV14	-	TRBJ1-1	CASSRRGGAEAFF
TRBV7-7	-	TRBJ2-1	CASSESTHNEQFF
TRBV25-1	TRBD1	TRBJ2-3	CASAQGARDTQYF
TRBV30	TRBD1	TRBJ1-4	CAWSRRDRGSSLSNEKLFF
TRBV28	TRBD2	TRBJ2-1	CASSPRTSSQFF
TRBV4-1	TRBD1	TRBJ1-2	CASSPGGRPGQGRLGGYTF
TRBV29-1	TRBD1	TRBJ1-6	CSVSTGTGNNSPLHF
TRBV5-8	TRBD1	TRBJ2-7	CASRLPGQMGYEQYF
TRBV7-2	TRBD1	TRBJ2-2	CASSPGTAEGYTGELFF